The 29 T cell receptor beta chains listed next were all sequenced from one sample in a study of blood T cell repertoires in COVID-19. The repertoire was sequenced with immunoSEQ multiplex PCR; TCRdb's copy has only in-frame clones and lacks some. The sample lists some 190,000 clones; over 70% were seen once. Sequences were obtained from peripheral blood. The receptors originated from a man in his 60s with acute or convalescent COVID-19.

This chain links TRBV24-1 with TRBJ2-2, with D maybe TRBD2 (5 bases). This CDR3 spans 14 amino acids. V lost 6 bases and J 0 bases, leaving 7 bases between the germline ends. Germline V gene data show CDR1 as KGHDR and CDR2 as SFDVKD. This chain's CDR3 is CATSRGTNTGELFF. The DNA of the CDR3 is TGTGCCACCAGTCGAGGGACGAACACCGGGGAGCTGTTTTTT.

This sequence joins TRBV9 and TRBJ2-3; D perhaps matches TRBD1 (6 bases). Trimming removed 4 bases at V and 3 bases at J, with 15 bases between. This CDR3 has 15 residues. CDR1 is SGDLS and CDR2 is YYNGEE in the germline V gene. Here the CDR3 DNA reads TGTGCCAGCAGCCCACGAGGGGGATCAACAGATACGCAGTATTTT. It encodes CASSPRGGSTDTQYF.

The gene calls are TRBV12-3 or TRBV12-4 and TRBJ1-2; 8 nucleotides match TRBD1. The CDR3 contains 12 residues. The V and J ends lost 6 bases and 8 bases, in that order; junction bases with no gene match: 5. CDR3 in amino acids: CASSPDREGYTF. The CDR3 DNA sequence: TGTGCCAGCAGCCCGGACAGGGAAGGCTACACCTTC.

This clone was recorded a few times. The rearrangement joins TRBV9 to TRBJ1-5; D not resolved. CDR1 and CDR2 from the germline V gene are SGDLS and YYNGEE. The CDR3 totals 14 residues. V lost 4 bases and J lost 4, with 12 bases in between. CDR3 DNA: TGTGCCAGCAGCCCCCCGCCGGGGAATCAGCCCCAGCATTTT. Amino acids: CASSPPPGNQPQHF. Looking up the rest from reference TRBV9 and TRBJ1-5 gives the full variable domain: DSGVTQTPKHLITATGQRVTLRCSPRSGDLSVYWYQQSLDQGLQFLIQYYNGEERAKGNILERFSAQQFPDLHSELNLSSLELGDSALYFCASSPPPGNQPQHFGDGTRLSIL.

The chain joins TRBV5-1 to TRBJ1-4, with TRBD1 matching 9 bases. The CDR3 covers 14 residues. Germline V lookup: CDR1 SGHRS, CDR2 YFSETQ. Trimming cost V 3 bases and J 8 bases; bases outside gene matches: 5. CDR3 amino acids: CASSYGQGQEKLFF. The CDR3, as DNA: TGCGCCAGCAGCTACGGACAGGGGCAAGAAAAACTGTTTTTT.

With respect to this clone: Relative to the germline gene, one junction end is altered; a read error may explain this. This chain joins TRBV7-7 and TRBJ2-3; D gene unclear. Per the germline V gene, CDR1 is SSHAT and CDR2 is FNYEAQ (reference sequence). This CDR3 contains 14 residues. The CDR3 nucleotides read TGTGCTAGCAGCCCACGGTCGGCCAGGGATACGCAGTATTTT. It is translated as CASSPRSARDTQYF.

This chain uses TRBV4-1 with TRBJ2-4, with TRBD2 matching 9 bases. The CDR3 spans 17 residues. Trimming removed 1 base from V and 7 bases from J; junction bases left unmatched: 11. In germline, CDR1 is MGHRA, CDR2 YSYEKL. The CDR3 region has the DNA TGCGCCAGCAGCCAAGGGGGCGTTAGCGGGAGTTGGAACATTCAGTACTTC. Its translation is CASSQGGVSGSWNIQYF.

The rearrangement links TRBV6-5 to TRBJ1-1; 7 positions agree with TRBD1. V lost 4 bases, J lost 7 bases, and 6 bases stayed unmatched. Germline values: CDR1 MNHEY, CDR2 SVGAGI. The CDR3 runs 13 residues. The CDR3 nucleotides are TGTGCCAGCAGTTTCCAGGGGGAATATGAAGCTTTCTTT. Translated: CASSFQGEYEAFF.

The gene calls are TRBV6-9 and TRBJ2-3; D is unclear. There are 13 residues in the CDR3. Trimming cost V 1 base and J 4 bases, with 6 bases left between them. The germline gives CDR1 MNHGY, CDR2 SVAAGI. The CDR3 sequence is CASSYCRADTQYF. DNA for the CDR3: TGTGCCAGCAGTTATTGTCGGGCAGATACGCAGTATTTT.

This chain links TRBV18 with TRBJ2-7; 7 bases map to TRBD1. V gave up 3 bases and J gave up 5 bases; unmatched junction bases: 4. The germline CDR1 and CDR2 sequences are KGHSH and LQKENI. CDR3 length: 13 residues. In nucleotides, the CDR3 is TGTGCCAGCTCACCGGGGCAGGGGGACGAGCAGTACTTC. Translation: CASSPGQGDEQYF.

The CDR3 spells CASSASGGAGTQYF. CDR3 nucleotides: TGTGCCAGCAGCGCTAGCGGGGGGGCGGGTACGCAGTATTTT. The genes are TRBV9 and TRBJ2-3; 12 bases are a match to TRBD2. V lost 3 bases and J lost 8; bases outside the gene matches: 4. This CDR3 contains 14 residues. Germline CDR1 reads SGDLS; CDR2 reads YYNGEE.

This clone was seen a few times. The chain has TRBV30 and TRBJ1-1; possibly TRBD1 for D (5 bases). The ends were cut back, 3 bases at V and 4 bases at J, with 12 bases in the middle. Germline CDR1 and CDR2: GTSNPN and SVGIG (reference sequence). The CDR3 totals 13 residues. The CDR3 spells CAWRYSGGTEAFF. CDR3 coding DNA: TGTGCCTGGAGGTACTCGGGGGGCACTGAAGCTTTCTTT. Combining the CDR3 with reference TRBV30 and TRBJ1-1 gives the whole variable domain SQTIHQWPATLVQPVGSPLSLECTVEGTSNPNLYWYRQAAGRGLQLLFYSVGIGQISSEVPQNLSASRPQDRQFILSSKKLLLSDSGFYLCAWRYSGGTEAFFGQGTRLTVV.

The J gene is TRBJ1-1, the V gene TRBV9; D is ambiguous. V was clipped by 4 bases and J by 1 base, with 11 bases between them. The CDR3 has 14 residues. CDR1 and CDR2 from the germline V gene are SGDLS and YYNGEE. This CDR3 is CASSSRRENTEAFF. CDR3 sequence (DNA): TGTGCCAGCAGCTCTCGACGGGAGAACACTGAAGCTTTCTTT.

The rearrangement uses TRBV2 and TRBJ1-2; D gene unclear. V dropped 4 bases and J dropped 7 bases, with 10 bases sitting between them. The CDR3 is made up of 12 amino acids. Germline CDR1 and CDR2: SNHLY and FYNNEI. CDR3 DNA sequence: TGTGCCAGCAGTGGCAGTGTTGTTGGCTACACCTTC. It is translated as CASSGSVVGYTF.

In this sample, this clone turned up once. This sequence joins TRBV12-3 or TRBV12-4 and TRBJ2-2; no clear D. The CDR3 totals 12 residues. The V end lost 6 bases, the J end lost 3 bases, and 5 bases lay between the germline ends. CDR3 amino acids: CASRTYTGELFF. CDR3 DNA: TGTGCCAGCAGGACATACACCGGGGAGCTGTTTTTT.

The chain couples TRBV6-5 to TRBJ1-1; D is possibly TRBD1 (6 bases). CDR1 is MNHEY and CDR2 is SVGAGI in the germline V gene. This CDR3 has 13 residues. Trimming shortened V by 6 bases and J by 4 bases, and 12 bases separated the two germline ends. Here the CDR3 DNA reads TGTGCCAGCAGAACAGGGTCCCTCACTGAAGCTTTCTTT. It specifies CASRTGSLTEAFF.

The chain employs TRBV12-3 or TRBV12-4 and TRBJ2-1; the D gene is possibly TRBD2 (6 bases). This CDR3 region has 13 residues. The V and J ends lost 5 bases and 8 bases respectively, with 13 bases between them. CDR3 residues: CASSMTRIDEQFF. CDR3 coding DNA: TGTGCCAGCAGTATGACTAGGATCGATGAGCAGTTCTTC.

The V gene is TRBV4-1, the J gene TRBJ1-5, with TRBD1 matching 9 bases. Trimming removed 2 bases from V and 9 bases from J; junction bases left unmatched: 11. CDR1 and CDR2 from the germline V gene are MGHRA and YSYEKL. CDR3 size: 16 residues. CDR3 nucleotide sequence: TGCGCCAGCAGCCAAAGACAGGGGGATCGGTTACGGCCCCAGCATTTT. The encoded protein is CASSQRQGDRLRPQHF.

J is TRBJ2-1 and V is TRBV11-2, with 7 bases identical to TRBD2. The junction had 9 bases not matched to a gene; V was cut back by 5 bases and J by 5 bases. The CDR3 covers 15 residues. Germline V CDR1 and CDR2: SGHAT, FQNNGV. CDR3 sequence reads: CASSPRDYRHNEQFF. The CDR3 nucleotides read TGTGCCAGCAGCCCACGGGACTACCGCCACAATGAGCAGTTCTTC. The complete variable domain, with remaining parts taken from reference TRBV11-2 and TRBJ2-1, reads EAGVAQSPRYKIIEKRQSVAFWCNPISGHATLYWYQQILGQGPKLLIQFQNNGVVDDSQLPKDRFSAERLKGVDSTLKIQPAKLEDSAVYLCASSPRDYRHNEQFFGPGTRLTVL.

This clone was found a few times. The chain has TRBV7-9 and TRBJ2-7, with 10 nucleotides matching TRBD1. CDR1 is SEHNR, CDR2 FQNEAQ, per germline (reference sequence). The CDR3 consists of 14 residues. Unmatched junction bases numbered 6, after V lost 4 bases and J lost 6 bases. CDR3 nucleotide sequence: TGTGCCAGCAGCTACTCCGGGACAGGGGTCGAGCAGTACTTC. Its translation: CASSYSGTGVEQYF. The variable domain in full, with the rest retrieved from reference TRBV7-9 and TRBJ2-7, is DTGVSQNPRHKITKRGQNVTFRCDPISEHNRLYWYRQTLGQGPEFLTYFQNEAQLEKSRLLSDRFSAERPKGSFSTLEIQRTEQGDSAMYLCASSYSGTGVEQYFGPGTRLTVT.

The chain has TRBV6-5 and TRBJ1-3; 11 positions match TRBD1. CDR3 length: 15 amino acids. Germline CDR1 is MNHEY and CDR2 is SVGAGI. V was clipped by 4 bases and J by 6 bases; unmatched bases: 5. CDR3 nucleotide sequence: TGTGCCAGCAGTTGGACAGGGGGCGCGGAAAACACCATATATTTT. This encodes CASSWTGGAENTIYF.

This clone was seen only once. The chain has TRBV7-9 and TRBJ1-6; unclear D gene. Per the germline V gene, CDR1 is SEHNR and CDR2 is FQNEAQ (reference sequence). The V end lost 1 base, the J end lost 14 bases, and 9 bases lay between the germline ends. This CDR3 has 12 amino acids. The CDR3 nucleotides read TGTGCCAGCAGCTTAGGACGGCGGACCCTCCACTTT. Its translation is CASSLGRRTLHF.

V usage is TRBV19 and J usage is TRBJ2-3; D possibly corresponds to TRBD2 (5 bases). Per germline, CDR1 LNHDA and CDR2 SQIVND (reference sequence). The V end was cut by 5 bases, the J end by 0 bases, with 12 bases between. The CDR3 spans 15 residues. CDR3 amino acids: CASSRASQSTDTQYF. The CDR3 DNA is TGTGCCAGTAGTCGGGCTAGCCAGAGCACAGATACGCAGTATTTT.

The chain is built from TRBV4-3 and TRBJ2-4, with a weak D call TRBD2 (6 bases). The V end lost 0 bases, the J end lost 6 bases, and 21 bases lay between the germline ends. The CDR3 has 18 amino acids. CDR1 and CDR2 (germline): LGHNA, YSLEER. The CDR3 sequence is CASSQESPLSGGVNIQYF. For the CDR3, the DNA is TGCGCCAGCAGCCAAGAATCTCCCCTCAGTGGCGGGGTAAACATTCAGTACTTC.

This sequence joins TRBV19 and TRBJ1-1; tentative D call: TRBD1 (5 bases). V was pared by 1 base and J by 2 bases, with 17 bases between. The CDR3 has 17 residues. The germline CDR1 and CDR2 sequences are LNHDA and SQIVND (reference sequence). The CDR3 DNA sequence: TGTGCCAGTAGTATAGGCGTCTCGGACACCGAAAACACTGAAGCTTTCTTT. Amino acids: CASSIGVSDTENTEAFF. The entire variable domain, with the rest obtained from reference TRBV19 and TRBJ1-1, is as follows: DGGITQSPKYLFRKEGQNVTLSCEQNLNHDAMYWYRQDPGQGLRLIYYSQIVNDFQKGDIAEGYSVSREKKESFPLTVTSAQKNPTAFYLCASSIGVSDTENTEAFFGQGTRLTVV.

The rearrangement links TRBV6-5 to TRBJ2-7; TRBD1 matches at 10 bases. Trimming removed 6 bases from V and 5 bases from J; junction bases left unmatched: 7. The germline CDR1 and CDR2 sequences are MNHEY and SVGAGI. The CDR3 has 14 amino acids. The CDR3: CASRTGGSTHEQYF. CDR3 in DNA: TGTGCCAGCAGGACAGGGGGCTCGACCCACGAGCAGTACTTC.

CDR3 amino acids: CAWDRDSNQPQHF. CDR3 sequence (DNA): TGCGCTTGGGACAGGGATAGCAATCAGCCCCAGCATTTT. V and J are TRBV4-1 and TRBJ1-5; 9 nucleotides agree with TRBD1. The CDR3 sequence is 13 residues long. Germline V gives CDR1 MGHRA, CDR2 YSYEKL.

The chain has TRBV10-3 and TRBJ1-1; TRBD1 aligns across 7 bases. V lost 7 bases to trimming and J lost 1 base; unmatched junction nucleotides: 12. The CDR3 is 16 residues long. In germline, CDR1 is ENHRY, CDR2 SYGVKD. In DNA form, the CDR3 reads TGTGCCATCAAAGGCGGTAGGGGGCAGACGAACACTGAAGCTTTCTTT. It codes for CAIKGGRGQTNTEAFF.

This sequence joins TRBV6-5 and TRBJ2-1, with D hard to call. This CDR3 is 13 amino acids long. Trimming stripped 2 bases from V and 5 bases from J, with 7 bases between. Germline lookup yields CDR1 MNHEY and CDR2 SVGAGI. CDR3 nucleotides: TGTGCCAGCAGTTACGCCAGTAACAATGAGCAGTTCTTC. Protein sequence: CASSYASNNEQFF.